These T cell receptor beta chains were read from a single sample in a study of T cell responses to AZD1222 COVID-19 vaccine. Clones were read by immunoSEQ multiplex PCR, and TCRdb kept only the in-frame ones, dropping some. The data contain approximately 150,000 clones, roughly nine tenths of them seen just once; the ten biggest clones take up 1.5% to 2%. This material consisted of peripheral blood, taken on day 0 of AZD1222 vaccination. These receptors originate from an adult in good health. CDR3s include the opening cysteine and the closing phenylalanine or tryptophan. D genes are given only for firm matches. The size entry is marked missing in some rows and otherwise reads once, few, many or a size class.

d_call j_call clone_size v_call cdr3_nt cdr3_aa
NA TRBJ2-7 few TRBV5-8 TGTGCCAGCAGCCCTCTCCAGGGTTTGAAGCAGTACTTC CASSPLQGLKQYF
TRBD1 TRBJ1-2 NA TRBV24-1 TGTGCCACCAGTGATGGGGGACAGAACTATGGCTACACCTTC CATSDGGQNYGYTF
TRBD2 TRBJ2-5 NA TRBV7-2 TGTGCCAGCAGCGTCCCCAAACTAGCGGGGGGCGGGGAGACCCAGTACTTC CASSVPKLAGGGETQYF
NA TRBJ2-7 NA TRBV30 TGTGCCTGGAGTGTAACCGAGCAGTACTTC CAWSVTEQYF
NA TRBJ2-7 NA TRBV29-1 TGCAGCGTCCGGGACGGCCCCTACGAGCAGTACTTC CSVRDGPYEQYF
NA TRBJ2-1 NA TRBV6-5 TGTGCCAGCGCTGAGCAGGGTTCCTATGAGCAGTTCTTC CASAEQGSYEQFF
NA TRBJ1-3 NA TRBV3-1/TRBV3-2 TGTGCCAGCAGCCAAGATACAGCTGGAAACACCATATATTTT CASSQDTAGNTIYF
TRBD2 TRBJ2-1 NA TRBV5-4 TGTGCCAGCAGCACCGGACTAGCGGGCTCCTACAATGAGCAGTTCTTC CASSTGLAGSYNEQFF
TRBD1 TRBJ1-4 once TRBV5-4 TGTGCCAGCAGCCTATCCCGACAGGGGGAAAAACTGTTTTTT CASSLSRQGEKLFF
NA TRBJ1-2 NA TRBV28 TGTGCCAGCAGTTTTTTACAGATTAACTATGGCTACACCTTC CASSFLQINYGYTF
NA TRBJ1-5 once TRBV29-1 TGCAGCGTTGTAATGGGGGGGAGGGATCAGCCCCAGCATTTT CSVVMGGRDQPQHF